A single T cell receptor beta chain is shown here with its context. Its antigen is not identified. This specimen belongs to a study of molecular identifiers for immune sequencing clone quantification. From the PCR reads, TCRdb called clonotypes with MiXCR, one entry per CDR3 protein. This table has about 510,000 distinct CDR3 sequences, about a quarter appearing once. The study, taken as a whole, reports: In CMV-specific effectors, clones above 20 copies held over 98% of molecules; naive, under 1%.

This TCR came from a human donor in good health. Some libraries in this study had Jurkat cell RNA spiked in. The specimen was naive CD8+ T cells from blood, with Jurkat cell RNA spiked in. Regarding subset: FACS-sorted CD8+CD4-CCR7+CD45RA+ naive T cells.

The CDR3 spells CASSPIPGRRLLYGYTF. DNA for the CDR3: TGTGCCAGCAGTCCTATCCCGGGCCGAAGACTACTCTATGGCTACACCTTC. The chain combines TRBV6-2 or TRBV6-3 with TRBJ1-2; no reliable D call. The germline CDR1 and CDR2 sequences are MNHEY and SVGEGT. Between the trimmed V and J ends, which lost 5 bases and 4 bases, there was a span of 23 bases. The CDR3 is 17 amino acids.